Each of the 23 T cell receptor beta chains below was sequenced from the same sample in a study of beta chain features in type 1 diabetes. What was sequenced were expressed TCRB transcripts, since all of the isolated RNA had been reverse transcribed. TCRdb keeps only in-frame clones here, not all; method: immunoSEQ multiplex PCR. In the table there are about 240,000 clones, about 25% of which are singletons. Specimen: central memory CD4+ T cells from blood. These receptors were taken from a man between 25 and 39 years old in good health.

Only a few counts were recorded for this clone. The chain has TRBV6-6 and TRBJ2-4; tentative D call: TRBD1 (5 bases). This CDR3 has 15 amino acids. The V gene lost 6 bases and the J gene lost 4 bases, with 16 bases spanning the gap. In germline, CDR1 is MNHNY, CDR2 SVGAGI (reference sequence). CDR3: CASRPADSSKNIQYF. CDR3 DNA: TGTGCCAGCAGACCCGCCGACAGTTCTAAAAACATTCAGTACTTC.

V gene TRBV12-5 combines with J gene TRBJ2-7, with 9 bases matching TRBD2. This CDR3 spans 12 amino acids. Germline V lookup: CDR1 LGHNT, CDR2 FRNRAP. V shed 3 bases, J shed 7 bases, and the junction held 1 base outside the gene matches. The CDR3 coding sequence is TGTGCTAGTGGTTTTACTAGCGGGGAGCAGTACTTC. Translation: CASGFTSGEQYF.

The V call is TRBV5-4, the J call TRBJ1-2; 7 bases are a match to TRBD1. Trimming took 3 bases from V and 2 from J; bases not matched to a gene: 7. The germline V gene has CDR1 SGHNT and CDR2 YYREEE (reference sequence). The CDR3 runs to 15 residues. In DNA form, the CDR3 reads TGTGCCAGCAGCTCCCACGGGACAGTCAACTATGGCTACACCTTC. Protein product: CASSSHGTVNYGYTF.

V gene TRBV28 combines with J gene TRBJ1-1, with TRBD1 matching over 7 bases. Unmatched junction bases numbered 9, after V lost 11 bases and J lost 0 bases. CDR1 and CDR2 (germline): MDHEN, SYDVKM. The CDR3 spans 14 residues. The CDR3 DNA reads as TGTGCCGGCAACAGACAGGGTTTGAACACTGAAGCTTTCTTT. It yields the protein CAGNRQGLNTEAFF.

The chain recombines TRBV30 with TRBJ2-7; D is ambiguous. Germline assignment: CDR1 GTSNPN and CDR2 SVGIG (reference sequence). Trimming took off 0 bases at V and 2 bases at J, with 8 bases between the two ends. The CDR3 runs 13 residues. CDR3 in amino acids: CAWSVQLTYEQYF. The CDR3 nucleotides read TGTGCCTGGAGTGTACAACTTACCTACGAGCAGTACTTC.

This chain uses TRBV5-1 with TRBJ2-2; TRBD1 matches at 8 bases. With 0 bases clipped from V and 7 bases from J, the junction kept 2 bases outside the gene matches. The germline V gene has CDR1 SGHRS and CDR2 YFSETQ. CDR3 length equals 14 residues. The CDR3 is CASSLGTGRGELFF. The CDR3 DNA sequence: TGCGCCAGCAGCTTGGGGACAGGGCGCGGGGAGCTGTTTTTT.

The table lists this clone with a few counts. The chain combines TRBV6-1 with TRBJ2-7; tentative D call: TRBD2 (6 bases). Germline V gene sequence: CDR1 MNHNS, CDR2 SASEGT. V lost 4 bases and J 7 bases, leaving 14 bases between the germline ends. CDR3 length: 13 amino acids. Here the CDR3 reads CASSVSRAGEQYF. The DNA for the CDR3 is TGTGCCAGCAGTGTGTCCAGGGCGGGGGAGCAGTACTTC.

This clone was recorded a few times. V is TRBV5-6 and J is TRBJ2-2, with D maybe TRBD2 (5 bases). CDR3 size: 16 residues. V was trimmed by 3 bases and J by 0 bases, leaving 12 bases between them. The germline V gene encodes CDR1 SGHDT and CDR2 YYEEEE. CDR3 sequence (DNA): TGTGCCAGCAGCTCTCGCGGGCTTACGAACACCGGGGAGCTGTTTTTT. Translated, it gives CASSSRGLTNTGELFF.

This clone was counted a few times. Other DNA sequences in this sample translate to the same CDR3. The chain employs TRBV7-9 and TRBJ2-1, with D possibly being TRBD1 (5 bases). V shed 3 bases and J shed 5 bases, with 11 bases lying between them. There are 14 residues in the CDR3. Germline-derived CDR1 and CDR2 are SEHNR and FQNEAQ (reference sequence). DNA for the CDR3: TGTGCCAGCAGCTTTTCCACAGGTGACAATGAGCAGTTCTTC. Protein: CASSFSTGDNEQFF. The whole variable domain, remainder taken from reference TRBV7-9 and TRBJ2-1, is DTGVSQNPRHKITKRGQNVTFRCDPISEHNRLYWYRQTLGQGPEFLTYFQNEAQLEKSRLLSDRFSAERPKGSFSTLEIQRTEQGDSAMYLCASSFSTGDNEQFFGPGTRLTVL.

As for this clone: Because it lacks the conserved phenylalanine or tryptophan at the end, this CDR3 is likely a read error. The chain couples TRBV29-1 to TRBJ1-1, with D hard to call. Germline V lookup: CDR1 SQVTM, CDR2 ANQGSEA. The CDR3 runs to 10 residues. The germline V and J ends were trimmed by 7 bases and 0 bases, with 3 bases remaining between them. This chain's CDR3 is CSALNTEAFL. The CDR3 DNA sequence: TGCAGCGCTCTGAACACTGAAGCTTTCCTT.

The rearrangement links TRBV7-9 to TRBJ2-6; the D is unclear. From germline, CDR1 is SEHNR and CDR2 FQNEAQ (reference sequence). Trimming removed 5 bases from V and 2 bases from J, with 10 bases in between. The CDR3 runs 15 residues. For the CDR3, the DNA is TGTGCCAGCAGCCCAGCGACCCCTGGGGCCAACGTCCTGACTTTC. Its protein product is CASSPATPGANVLTF.

This sequence joins TRBV6-1 and TRBJ1-6; TRBD1 might be the D (6 bases). Germline V lookup: CDR1 MNHNS, CDR2 SASEGT. Trimming cost V 5 bases and J 0 bases, with 8 bases left between them. CDR3 length: 15 residues. This CDR3 reads CASSRTVSYNSPLHF. The CDR3 nucleotides are TGTGCCAGCAGTCGGACAGTCTCCTATAATTCACCCCTCCACTTT.

V is TRBV19 and J is TRBJ1-1; no clear D gene. The V and J ends lost 3 bases and 4 bases respectively, with 12 bases between them. CDR1 and CDR2 (germline): LNHDA, SQIVND (reference sequence). CDR3 length: 14 amino acids. CDR3 sequence (DNA): TGTGCCAGTAGTATCGCCCGAGGGAGCACTGAAGCTTTCTTT. Its translation: CASSIARGSTEAFF.

The table lists this clone with a few counts. This chain uses TRBV29-1 with TRBJ2-4; TRBD1 is a possible D gene (6 bases). The CDR3 extends over 16 amino acids. The germline gives CDR1 SQVTM, CDR2 ANQGSEA. V shed 6 bases and J shed 0 bases, with 18 bases lying between them. The CDR3 loop is CSVNRGQPLAKNIQYF. CDR3 bases: TGCAGCGTGAACCGAGGACAGCCGCTAGCCAAAAACATTCAGTACTTC.

V gene TRBV29-1 combines with J gene TRBJ2-7; D may be TRBD1 (5 bases). CDR1 SQVTM and CDR2 ANQGSEA come from the germline V gene. The CDR3 spans 12 residues. V was shortened by 4 bases and J by 6 bases, with 13 bases between the two germline ends. The CDR3 DNA reads TGCAGCGTTGCTCAGGGATCGGGCGAGCAGTACTTC. Protein sequence: CSVAQGSGEQYF.

This clone has only a few counts. This chain uses TRBV2 with TRBJ1-6; 7 nucleotides match TRBD1. Per the germline V gene, CDR1 is SNHLY and CDR2 is FYNNEI. The CDR3 is 13 amino acids. V lost 4 bases, J lost 10 bases, and 4 bases stayed unmatched. This CDR3 reads CASSADRVSPLHF. For the CDR3, the DNA is TGTGCCAGCAGTGCTGACAGGGTGTCACCCCTCCACTTT.

Concerning this clone: This specimen includes other DNA sequences encoding the same CDR3. The chain employs TRBV7-2 and TRBJ2-7; TRBD1 aligns across 10 bases. This CDR3 is 15 amino acids long. The ends lost 5 bases at V and 0 bases at J; junction bases unmatched: 4. Germline loops: CDR1 SGHTA, CDR2 FQGNSA. CDR3 DNA: TGTGCCAGCAGCCTACGACAGGGGGCCTCCTACGAGCAGTACTTC. Encoded protein: CASSLRQGASYEQYF.

The chain links TRBV18 to TRBJ2-3; maybe TRBD1 (5 bases). Between the trimmed V and J ends, which lost 2 bases and 2 bases, there was a span of 14 bases. The germline gives CDR1 KGHSH, CDR2 LQKENI. CDR3 length: 16 residues. The CDR3 region is CASSPTLTVFTDTQYF. CDR3 DNA: TGTGCCAGCTCACCAACGTTGACAGTGTTCACAGATACGCAGTATTTT. Variable domain in full (rest from reference TRBV18 and TRBJ2-3): NAGVMQNPRHLVRRRGQEARLRCSPMKGHSHVYWYRQLPEEGLKFMVYLQKENIIDESGMPKERFSAEFPKEGPSILRIQQVVRGDSAAYFCASSPTLTVFTDTQYFGPGTRLTVL.

This clone was counted only a few times. The rearrangement links TRBV29-1 to TRBJ1-2; 8 nucleotides match TRBD1. Unmatched junction bases numbered 10, after V lost 7 bases and J lost 6 bases. The CDR3 is 13 amino acids. Germline assignment: CDR1 SQVTM and CDR2 ANQGSEA. This CDR3 reads CSANAGGDNGYTF. The CDR3 DNA is TGCAGCGCAAACGCAGGGGGCGATAATGGCTACACCTTC.

This sequence joins TRBV7-2 and TRBJ2-7; 8 bases agree with TRBD2. The CDR3 is 15 residues long. V was clipped by 2 bases and J by 2 bases; unmatched bases: 5. Germline CDR1 reads SGHTA; CDR2 reads FQGNSA. The CDR3 here is CASSLTGGIAYEQYF. CDR3 nucleotide sequence: TGTGCCAGCAGCTTAACGGGAGGGATCGCCTACGAGCAGTACTTC.

The gene calls are TRBV28 and TRBJ2-1; D may be TRBD2 (6 bases). The CDR3 runs to 20 residues. Trimming took off 8 bases at V and 3 bases at J, with 32 bases between the two ends. Germline V gene lookup returns CDR1 MDHEN and CDR2 SYDVKM. Here the CDR3 reads CASLPPVSGERNSDYNEQFF. DNA of the CDR3: TGTGCCAGCCTCCCTCCGGTTTCGGGGGAGCGGAATTCGGACTACAATGAGCAGTTCTTC.

This chain connects TRBV27 to TRBJ2-7; D possibly matches TRBD1 or TRBD2 (6 bases each). V lost 5 bases and J lost 12, with 20 bases in between. The germline gives CDR1 MNHEY, CDR2 SMNVEV (reference sequence). The CDR3 totals 13 residues. Here the CDR3 DNA reads TGTGCCAGCAGTGGTAGACAGGCTCGGGGGCTGTACTTC. Translated: CASSGRQARGLYF.

This clone was detected only a few times. CDR3 loop: CASSSGRGNYEQYF. For the CDR3, the DNA is TGCGCCAGCAGCTCAGGTAGGGGGAACTACGAGCAGTACTTC. V is TRBV5-1 and J is TRBJ2-7; possible D gene TRBD1, 6 bases. V was shortened by 3 bases and J by 3 bases, with 13 bases between the two germline ends. CDR1 and CDR2 from the germline V gene are SGHRS and YFSETQ. CDR3 size: 14 residues.